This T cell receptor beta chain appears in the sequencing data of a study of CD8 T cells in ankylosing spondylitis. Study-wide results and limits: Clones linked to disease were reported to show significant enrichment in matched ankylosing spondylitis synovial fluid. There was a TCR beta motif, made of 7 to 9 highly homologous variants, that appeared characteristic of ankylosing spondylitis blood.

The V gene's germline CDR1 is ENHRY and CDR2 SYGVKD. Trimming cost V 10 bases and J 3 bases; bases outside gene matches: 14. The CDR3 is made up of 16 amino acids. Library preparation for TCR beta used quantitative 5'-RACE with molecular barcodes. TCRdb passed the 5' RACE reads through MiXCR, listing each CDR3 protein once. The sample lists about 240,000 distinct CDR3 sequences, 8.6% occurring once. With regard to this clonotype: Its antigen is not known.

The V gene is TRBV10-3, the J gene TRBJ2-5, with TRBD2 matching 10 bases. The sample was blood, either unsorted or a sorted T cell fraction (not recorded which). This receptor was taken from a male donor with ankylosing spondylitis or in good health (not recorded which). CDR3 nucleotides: TGTGCCACCCCAACGTCTAGCGGGAGACTCGAAGAGACCCAGTACTTC. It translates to CATPTSSGRLEETQYF.